These 21 T cell receptor beta chains originate from one sample sequenced in a study of blood T cell repertoires in COVID-19. Repertoires were generated with immunoSEQ multiplex PCR, while TCRdb's copy carries only in-frame clones and drops some. This table has roughly 110,000 clones, about 85% appearing once. Sequenced material: peripheral blood. All receptors come from a man aged 35-49 years with acute or convalescent COVID-19.

The chain recombines TRBV18 with TRBJ1-5; 9 nucleotides match TRBD1. V lost 5 bases to trimming and J lost 4 bases; unmatched junction nucleotides: 6. Germline CDR1 reads KGHSH; CDR2 reads LQKENI. The CDR3 contains 15 residues. The CDR3 protein is CASSERTGANQPQHF. In DNA form, the CDR3 reads TGTGCCAGCTCAGAACGGACAGGGGCTAATCAGCCCCAGCATTTT.

The chain carries TRBV7-2 and TRBJ1-1, with a possible D match to TRBD1 (5 bases). Trimming removed 5 bases from V and 4 bases from J, with 20 bases in between. Germline V gene lookup returns CDR1 SGHTA and CDR2 FQGNSA. This CDR3 spans 16 amino acids. In DNA form, the CDR3 reads TGTGCCAGCAGCACCCTTCGGATCCGGGACTCCACTGAAGCTTTCTTT. This sequence encodes CASSTLRIRDSTEAFF.

The chain combines TRBV30 with TRBJ2-6, with D perhaps TRBD2 (5 bases). CDR3 length: 15 residues. CDR1 is GTSNPN, CDR2 SVGIG, per germline (reference sequence). Trimming shortened V by 0 bases and J by 2 bases, and 8 bases separated the two germline ends. In nucleotides, the CDR3 is TGTGCCTGGAGTGTATGGGGAGCTGGGGCCAACGTCCTGACTTTC. It codes for CAWSVWGAGANVLTF.

The chain is built from TRBV10-1 and TRBJ2-3; TRBD2 aligns across 7 bases. The germline V gene encodes CDR1 WNHNN and CDR2 SYGVQD (reference sequence). The CDR3 length is 13 residues. With 5 bases clipped from V and 5 bases from J, the junction kept 4 bases outside the gene matches. CDR3: CASSQAGLDTQYF. CDR3 DNA sequence: TGCGCCAGCAGTCAAGCGGGGCTAGATACGCAGTATTTT.

The chain couples TRBV4-2 to TRBJ2-3; perhaps TRBD2 as D (6 bases). V was clipped by 1 base and J by 3 bases, with 11 bases between them. This CDR3 contains 15 residues. The germline V gene encodes CDR1 LGHNA and CDR2 YNFKEQ. The CDR3 nucleotides are TGTGCCAGCAGCCAAGTATACAGCGGGACAGATACGCAGTATTTT. This sequence encodes CASSQVYSGTDTQYF.

This sequence joins TRBV5-1 and TRBJ1-1; D not resolved. CDR1 SGHRS and CDR2 YFSETQ come from the germline V gene. Deletions cut 0 bases from V and 0 bases from J, with 6 bases between. CDR3 length equals 14 residues. CDR3 in amino acids: CASSLGAMNTEAFF. In DNA form, the CDR3 reads TGCGCCAGCAGCTTGGGTGCGATGAACACTGAAGCTTTCTTT.

This chain joins TRBV7-3 and TRBJ2-2, with 7 bases aligning to TRBD2. Germline CDR1 reads SGHTA; CDR2 reads FQGTGA. V lost 5 bases to trimming and J lost 0 bases; unmatched junction nucleotides: 6. This CDR3 has 16 residues. The CDR3: CASSPQAGTNTGELFF. For the CDR3, the DNA is TGTGCCAGCAGCCCCCAAGCGGGGACGAACACCGGGGAGCTGTTTTTT. Full variable domain (outside the CDR3, taken from reference TRBV7-3 and TRBJ2-2): GAGVSQTPSNKVTEKGKYVELRCDPISGHTALYWYRQSLGQGPEFLIYFQGTGAADDSGLPNDRFFAVRPEGSVSTLKIQRTERGDSAVYLCASSPQAGTNTGELFFGEGSRLTVL.

The table lists this clone with a count of one. V and J are TRBV19 and TRBJ1-1, with a tentative D call TRBD1 (6 bases). Trimming stripped 7 bases from V and 3 bases from J, with 18 bases between. In germline, CDR1 is LNHDA, CDR2 SQIVND (reference sequence). The CDR3 consists of 15 residues. In DNA form, the CDR3 reads TGTGCCAGTAACCCCTACGCGGCAGGGGACACTGAAGCTTTCTTT. Amino acids: CASNPYAAGDTEAFF.

The CDR3 here is CASSDTGIGYTF. Here the CDR3 DNA reads TGTGCCAGCAGTGATACAGGGATTGGCTACACCTTC. The chain has TRBV2 and TRBJ1-2; maybe TRBD1 (6 bases). The germline CDR1 and CDR2 sequences are SNHLY and FYNNEI. This CDR3 has 12 amino acids. Trimming stripped 3 bases from V and 7 bases from J, with 9 bases between. The complete variable domain, with remaining parts taken from reference TRBV2 and TRBJ1-2, reads EPEVTQTPSHQVTQMGQEVILRCVPISNHLYFYWYRQILGQKVEFLVSFYNNEISEKSEIFDDQFSVERPDGSNFTLKIRSTKLEDSAMYFCASSDTGIGYTFGSGTRLTVV.

This chain connects TRBV2 to TRBJ1-4, with TRBD1 identical over 10 bases. The trim removed 4 bases at V and 7 bases at J, leaving 6 bases unmatched. CDR3 length equals 15 residues. CDR1 is SNHLY, CDR2 FYNNEI, per germline. CDR3: CASSALDRGSEKLFF. CDR3 in DNA: TGTGCCAGCAGTGCTTTGGACAGGGGGTCTGAAAAACTGTTTTTT.

Here the CDR3 DNA reads TGTGCCACCCAACAGGGAAACACTGAAGCTTTCTTT. Protein: CATQQGNTEAFF. The J gene is TRBJ1-1, the V gene TRBV21-1; no DNA check was done on the table's D call, TRBD1. TRBV21-1 has pseudogene status. The CDR3 loop spans 12 amino acids.

The chain employs TRBV2 and TRBJ1-2; 7 positions match TRBD1. Germline lookup yields CDR1 SNHLY and CDR2 FYNNEI. The CDR3 is 14 residues long. V shed 8 bases and J 6 bases; nucleotides not matched to a gene: 12. CDR3 DNA sequence: TGTGCCAGCGTGGCAGACAGGGTAATGGATGGCTACACCTTC. Translating gives CASVADRVMDGYTF.

V is TRBV6-4 and J is TRBJ2-3; a possible D gene is TRBD2 (5 bases). The germline V gene has CDR1 MRHNA and CDR2 SNTAGT. The CDR3 length is 15 residues. With 0 bases removed from V and 2 bases from J, the gap between germline ends came to 9 bases. The CDR3 is CASSDSSGNTDTQYF. Written as DNA, the CDR3 is TGTGCCAGCAGTGACTCTTCCGGGAACACAGATACGCAGTATTTT.

The rearrangement links TRBV6-5 to TRBJ1-2; a possible D gene is TRBD1 (6 bases). Germline CDR1 MNHEY, CDR2 SVGAGI. This CDR3 is built from 12 residues. V lost 6 bases to trimming and J lost 8 bases, with 13 bases between them. The CDR3 here is CASRREGGGYTF. The CDR3 nucleotides are TGTGCCAGCAGACGGGAGGGGGGCGGCTACACCTTC.

This chain connects TRBV19 to TRBJ1-6, with D possibly TRBD1 on 5 matching bases. Looked up from germline, CDR1 is LNHDA and CDR2 is SQIVND (reference sequence). There are 14 residues in the CDR3. Trimming cost V 4 bases and J 6 bases, with 10 bases left between them. The CDR3 region has the DNA TGTGCCAGTAGTAACGACAGAATTAATTCACCCCTCCACTTT. It is translated as CASSNDRINSPLHF.

This chain connects TRBV4-1 to TRBJ2-6; D gene unclear. Germline V gene lookup returns CDR1 MGHRA and CDR2 YSYEKL. The CDR3 is made up of 15 amino acids. Trimming took off 2 bases at V and 9 bases at J, with 14 bases between the two ends. CDR3 residues: CASSQFGLGFNVLTF. DNA of the CDR3: TGCGCCAGCAGCCAATTTGGCCTCGGGTTCAACGTCCTGACTTTC.

The rearrangement uses TRBV4-1 and TRBJ1-5; 10 bases are shared with TRBD1. Germline V gene lookup returns CDR1 MGHRA and CDR2 YSYEKL. Trimming cost V 2 bases and J 7 bases; bases outside gene matches: 14. The CDR3 contains 18 residues. The CDR3 is CASSQHFLGQGYDQPQHF. CDR3 nucleotides: TGCGCCAGCAGCCAACATTTTCTGGGACAGGGGTATGACCAGCCCCAGCATTTT.

CDR3: CASSLSRGLGYEQYF. The CDR3, as DNA: TGTGCCAGCAGCTTATCGCGGGGGTTGGGCTACGAGCAGTACTTC. The chain is built from TRBV7-3 and TRBJ2-7, with 7 bases lining up with TRBD2. The CDR3 loop spans 15 amino acids. The V gene end was trimmed by 2 bases and the J gene end by 3 bases; junction bases not matched to a gene: 7. Per germline, CDR1 SGHTA and CDR2 FQGTGA.

This chain links TRBV7-8 with TRBJ2-1; TRBD2 agrees at 8 bases. The germline V gene encodes CDR1 SGHVS and CDR2 FQNEAQ. J gave up 0 bases and V 1 base, and 2 bases lay outside the gene matches. The CDR3 length is 16 residues. CDR3 sequence: CASSLGSGSSYNEQFF. CDR3 bases: TGTGCCAGCAGCTTAGGGAGCGGGAGCTCCTACAATGAGCAGTTCTTC. Based on the CDR3 plus reference TRBV7-8 and TRBJ2-1, the full variable domain is GAGVSQSPRYKVAKRGQDVALRCDPISGHVSLFWYQQALGQGPEFLTYFQNEAQLDKSGLPSDRFFAERPEGSVSTLKIQRTQQEDSAVYLCASSLGSGSSYNEQFFGPGTRLTVL.

The chain carries TRBV6-5 and TRBJ1-5; possibly TRBD1 for D (5 bases). Trimming took off 5 bases at V and 0 bases at J, with 8 bases between the two ends. The CDR3 has 14 amino acids. Germline-derived CDR1 and CDR2 are MNHEY and SVGAGI. The CDR3 protein is CASSRGYSNQPQHF. The CDR3 nucleotides are TGTGCCAGCAGTCGGGGGTATAGCAATCAGCCCCAGCATTTT.

V usage is TRBV2 and J usage is TRBJ1-1, with 9 bases lining up with TRBD1. V was pared by 10 bases and J by 0 bases, with 6 bases of the junction left unmatched. Germline CDR1 and CDR2: SNHLY and FYNNEI. CDR3 size: 14 residues. As DNA, the CDR3 is TGTGCCACCCGGACAGGGGTGCTGAACACTGAAGCTTTCTTT. Its protein product is CATRTGVLNTEAFF. The full variable domain, completed using reference TRBV2 and TRBJ1-1, is EPEVTQTPSHQVTQMGQEVILRCVPISNHLYFYWYRQILGQKVEFLVSFYNNEISEKSEIFDDQFSVERPDGSNFTLKIRSTKLEDSAMYFCATRTGVLNTEAFFGQGTRLTVV.